Below, 17 T cell receptor beta chains from the same sample are listed, as sequenced in a study of radiotherapy plus CTLA-4 blockade in lung cancer. Measured with immunoSEQ multiplex PCR; TCRdb has only the in-frame clones, and not every one. This repertoire shows 50,000 to 65,000 clones, around 80% found once; its top ten account for roughly 4%. Sequenced here: peripheral blood, sampled from a patient treated with radiotherapy plus ipilimumab. These receptor sequences come from a human donor with non-small cell lung cancer who had a partial response to radiotherapy plus ipilimumab.

The chain has TRBV7-6 and TRBJ1-5; weak D call: TRBD1 (5 bases). V lost 1 base and J 3 bases, leaving 10 bases between the germline ends. The CDR3 is 15 amino acids. CDR1 SGHVS and CDR2 FNYEAQ come from the germline V gene. CDR3 DNA: TGTGCCAGCAGCTTAGGGGTAGGGGTCAATCAGCCCCAGCATTTT. Its translation is CASSLGVGVNQPQHF.

The chain joins TRBV11-1 to TRBJ2-5; D possibly corresponds to TRBD1 (6 bases). The length of the CDR3 is 14 residues. In germline, CDR1 is SGHAT, CDR2 FQDESV (reference sequence). V was pared by 2 bases and J by 4 bases, with 11 bases between. CDR3 in amino acids: CASSLKGGAETQYF. Written as DNA, the CDR3 is TGTGCCAGCAGCTTAAAAGGGGGAGCAGAGACCCAGTACTTC.

The CDR3 region has the DNA TGTGCCAGCCGTGGACAGTCCTACGAGCAGTACTTC. Translating gives CASRGQSYEQYF. This sequence joins TRBV5-8 and TRBJ2-7; tentative D call: TRBD1 (6 bases). The CDR3 runs to 12 residues. Trimming took off 7 bases at V and 1 base at J, with 9 bases between the two ends. Germline V gene sequence: CDR1 SGHTS, CDR2 YDEGEE.

This chain links TRBV15 with TRBJ1-4, with a tentative D call TRBD1 (6 bases). Germline CDR1 LNHNV, CDR2 YYDKDF (reference sequence). Trimming left V 0 bases short and J 7 bases short, with 6 bases between. CDR3 size: 13 residues. CDR3 nucleotide sequence: TGTGCCACCAGCAGAGACAGGGGTGAAAAACTGTTTTTT. Protein sequence: CATSRDRGEKLFF.

The chain joins TRBV4-2 to TRBJ2-5; 14 bases map to TRBD2. The CDR3 is 17 amino acids. The ends lost 4 bases at V and 4 bases at J; junction bases unmatched: 8. Germline CDR1 is LGHNA and CDR2 is YNFKEQ. CDR3 sequence: CASSLGLAGVDGETQYF. In DNA form, the CDR3 reads TGTGCCAGCAGCCTGGGACTAGCGGGAGTGGATGGAGAGACCCAGTACTTC.

The chain carries TRBV4-3 and TRBJ2-5; D not resolved. TRBJ2-7 explains the end of the DNA better; the J call may be wrong. The CDR3 runs to 15 residues. Germline CDR1 LGHNA, CDR2 YSLEER. The chain's CDR3 is CASSQAASRFYEQYF. The CDR3 DNA follows: TGCGCCAGCAGCCAAGCGGCTAGTAGGTTCTACGAGCAGTACTTC.

Relative to its sample, this clone is medium-sized. The rearrangement links TRBV9 to TRBJ2-1; 8 nucleotides match TRBD2. The junction had 2 bases not matched to a gene; V was cut back by 2 bases and J by 4 bases. This CDR3 spans 14 amino acids. Germline V CDR1 and CDR2: SGDLS, YYNGEE. The CDR3 loop is CASSVPGGYNEQFF. For the CDR3, the DNA is TGTGCCAGCAGCGTTCCGGGGGGGTACAATGAGCAGTTCTTC.

J is TRBJ1-2 and V is TRBV7-2; 10 positions agree with TRBD1. The V segment lost 5 bases and the J segment 8 bases; nucleotides outside the gene matches: 11. Germline CDR1 reads SGHTA; CDR2 reads FQGNSA. This CDR3 is 15 amino acids long. CDR3 DNA: TGTGCCAGCAGCCCCCGACAGGGGGCAGCGGGGGGCTACACCTTC. This sequence encodes CASSPRQGAAGGYTF.

The genes are TRBV2 and TRBJ2-1; 7 positions agree with TRBD2. This CDR3 region has 13 residues. V was clipped by 0 bases and J by 10 bases; unmatched bases: 3. CDR1 is SNHLY and CDR2 is FYNNEI in the germline V gene. The CDR3 is CASSEANGGEQFF. CDR3 DNA: TGTGCCAGCAGTGAAGCCAACGGGGGGGAGCAGTTCTTC.

A few counts support this clone. The chain recombines TRBV6-5 with TRBJ1-5; no clear D gene. CDR1 MNHEY and CDR2 SVGAGI come from the germline V gene. The CDR3 has 15 amino acids. Trimming removed 6 bases from V and 1 base from J, with 13 bases in between. In DNA, the CDR3 is TGTGCCAGCAGCACGACACGGTCGAGCAATCAGCCCCAGCATTTT. This gives the protein CASSTTRSSNQPQHF.

This clone has a single count. The rearrangement links TRBV6-1 to TRBJ1-2, with D possibly TRBD1 on 5 matching bases. The CDR3 sequence is 13 residues long. Trimming removed 3 bases from V and 8 bases from J, with 13 bases in between. Germline CDR1 is MNHNS and CDR2 is SASEGT. The CDR3 region is CASSDRLRGGYTF. The CDR3 DNA is TGTGCCAGCAGTGACAGGCTTAGGGGCGGCTACACCTTC.

The chain employs TRBV2 and TRBJ2-3; 8 positions agree with TRBD2. The CDR3 runs 15 residues. V trimming: 8 bases; J trimming: 1 base; junction bases outside the gene matches: 8. Germline V CDR1 and CDR2: SNHLY, FYNNEI. The CDR3 is CASSRLAGRTDTQYF. CDR3 bases: TGTGCCAGCTCTCGGCTAGCGGGCCGCACAGATACGCAGTATTTT.

The chain links TRBV10-3 to TRBJ1-1; D is perhaps TRBD1 (5 bases). The CDR3 totals 13 residues. Trimming stripped 10 bases from V and 2 bases from J, with 14 bases between. CDR1 ENHRY and CDR2 SYGVKD come from the germline V gene. The CDR3 DNA is TGTGCCACCGCTGACAGCCCTAACACTGAAGCTTTCTTT. It specifies CATADSPNTEAFF.

V gene TRBV9 combines with J gene TRBJ2-2; D gene unclear. The germline V gene has CDR1 SGDLS and CDR2 YYNGEE. The germline V and J ends were trimmed by 4 bases and 1 base, with 8 bases remaining between them. The CDR3 extends over 14 amino acids. The CDR3 bases are TGTGCCAGCAGCCCGGTACTGAACACCGGGGAGCTGTTTTTT. Protein product: CASSPVLNTGELFF.

The V and J genes are TRBV5-8 and TRBJ1-5; weak D call: TRBD1 (5 bases). V was shortened by 7 bases and J by 7 bases, with 15 bases between the two germline ends. CDR1 is SGHTS and CDR2 is YDEGEE in the germline V gene. CDR3 length: 13 residues. CDR3 sequence (DNA): TGTGCCAGCGGGGGGAGGGCTCTGCAGCCCCAGCATTTT. As protein: CASGGRALQPQHF.

The rearrangement links TRBV14 to TRBJ2-5; TRBD1 matches 7 bases. The CDR3 length is 15 residues. The germline V gene has CDR1 SGHDN and CDR2 FVKESK. V shed 4 bases, J shed 2 bases, and the junction held 7 bases outside the gene matches. CDR3 in amino acids: CASSPGARGQETQYF. CDR3 sequence (DNA): TGTGCCAGCAGCCCCGGGGCCAGGGGGCAAGAGACCCAGTACTTC.

The gene calls are TRBV7-6 and TRBJ1-4; 9 positions agree with TRBD1. This CDR3 has 15 residues. Germline-derived CDR1 and CDR2 are SGHVS and FNYEAQ. Trimming removed 0 bases from V and 8 bases from J; junction bases left unmatched: 4. This CDR3 is CASSLAGTGREKLFF. The CDR3 DNA reads as TGTGCCAGCAGCTTAGCCGGGACAGGGAGAGAAAAACTGTTTTTT.